This passage covers 15 T cell receptor beta chains from one sample sequenced in a study of cytomegalovirus exposure and HLA in healthy donors. Vbeta (60) and Jbeta (13) primers were used in the PCR. Method: immunoSEQ multiplex PCR; TCRdb's copy keeps in-frame clones and lacks some. Among 90,000 to 150,000 clones, 80% to 90% were seen once, and the ten largest hold less than 2%. Sequences were obtained from PBMCs. These receptors came from a man aged 35 to 55 in good health and CMV-seronegative.

The V call is TRBV4-2, the J call TRBJ2-1; maybe TRBD2 (5 bases). This CDR3 contains 17 residues. CDR1 and CDR2 (germline): LGHNA, YNFKEQ. Trimming stripped 0 bases from V and 0 bases from J, with 12 bases between. Here the CDR3 reads CASSQDRERSSYNEQFF. For the CDR3, the DNA is TGTGCCAGCAGCCAAGATAGGGAGCGGAGCTCCTACAATGAGCAGTTCTTC.

The chain recombines TRBV7-2 with TRBJ2-7; D uncertain. There are 12 residues in the CDR3. Deletions cut 4 bases from V and 2 bases from J, with 6 bases between. CDR1 is SGHTA, CDR2 FQGNSA, per germline. This chain's CDR3 is CASSSDTYEQYF. CDR3 sequence (DNA): TGTGCCAGCAGCTCCGACACCTACGAGCAGTACTTC.

This sequence joins TRBV19 and TRBJ2-7, with unresolved D. Germline V CDR1 and CDR2: LNHDA, SQIVND (reference sequence). The ends were cut back, 5 bases at V and 0 bases at J, with 8 bases in the middle. The CDR3 contains 13 residues. The CDR3 is CASSHLSSYEQYF. The CDR3 DNA sequence: TGTGCCAGTAGTCATTTGAGCTCCTACGAGCAGTACTTC.

On this clone itself: Mismatch with germline at one junction end may stem from a read error. The V gene is TRBV5-6, the J gene TRBJ2-6; D perhaps matches TRBD1 (5 bases). The length of the CDR3 is 18 residues. Germline loops: CDR1 SGHDT, CDR2 YYEEEE. In DNA form, the CDR3 reads TGTGCCAGCAGCTTTCCAACGGGCGTCGCCTCTGGGGCCAACGGCCTGACTTTC. Amino acids: CASSFPTGVASGANGLTF. Using reference TRBV5-6 and TRBJ2-6 for the parts outside the CDR3, the full variable domain is DAGVTQSPTHLIKTRGQQVTLRCSPKSGHDTVSWYQQALGQGPQFIFQYYEEEERQRGNFPDRFSGHQFPNYSSELNVNALLLGDSALYLCASSFPTGVASGANGLTFGAGSRLTVL.

The chain couples TRBV5-4 to TRBJ2-5; no clear D gene. Trimming removed 1 base from V and 2 bases from J, with 6 bases in between. Germline V lookup: CDR1 SGHNT, CDR2 YYREEE (reference sequence). The CDR3 is 13 residues long. The CDR3 bases are TGTGCCAGCAGCTTGCCAGGACAAGAGACCCAGTACTTC. Amino acids: CASSLPGQETQYF.

The V call is TRBV28, the J call TRBJ1-3; 10 nucleotides match TRBD1. The V gene end was trimmed by 6 bases and the J gene end by 1 base; junction bases not matched to a gene: 6. CDR1 and CDR2 from the germline V gene are MDHEN and SYDVKM. The CDR3 length is 16 residues. The CDR3 coding sequence is TGTGCCAGCAGAGGGGACAGGGGATGGTCTGGAAACACCATATATTTT. Its translation: CASRGDRGWSGNTIYF.

The chain joins TRBV7-2 to TRBJ2-5, with no clear D. V lost 3 bases to trimming and J lost 3 bases, with 8 bases between them. The CDR3 extends over 13 amino acids. Germline V gene lookup returns CDR1 SGHTA and CDR2 FQGNSA. The CDR3 DNA sequence: TGTGCCAGCAGCTTGAACAAAAAAGAGACCCAGTACTTC. Protein sequence: CASSLNKKETQYF.

V is TRBV9 and J is TRBJ2-1; the match to TRBD2 covers 12 bases. CDR3 length: 15 residues. The V and J ends lost 4 bases and 9 bases, in that order; junction bases with no gene match: 8. Germline CDR1 reads SGDLS; CDR2 reads YYNGEE. CDR3: CASSPWTSGESEQFF. In nucleotides, the CDR3 is TGTGCCAGCAGCCCTTGGACTAGCGGGGAAAGTGAGCAGTTCTTC.

The V call is TRBV2, the J call TRBJ2-7, with D tentatively TRBD1 (6 bases). This CDR3 contains 11 residues. V was shortened by 10 bases and J by 6 bases, with 13 bases between the two germline ends. Germline V lookup: CDR1 SNHLY, CDR2 FYNNEI. The CDR3 DNA sequence: TGTGCCACCAAGGACAGTCCCGAGCAGTACTTC. This codes for CATKDSPEQYF.

The genes are TRBV5-4 and TRBJ1-1; D is perhaps TRBD1 (6 bases). V gave up 1 base and J gave up 2 bases, with 9 bases separating them. Germline values: CDR1 SGHNT, CDR2 YYREEE (reference sequence). The CDR3 consists of 14 residues. The CDR3 DNA reads as TGTGCCAGCAGCTTGACAGGGTACAACACTGAAGCTTTCTTT. Amino acids: CASSLTGYNTEAFF.

This chain joins TRBV11-2 and TRBJ2-3, with 11 positions matching TRBD2. The germline CDR1 and CDR2 sequences are SGHAT and FQNNGV. This CDR3 is built from 16 residues. The V segment lost 3 bases and the J segment 0 bases; nucleotides outside the gene matches: 2. The chain's CDR3 is CASSFRLAGSTDTQYF. In nucleotides, the CDR3 is TGTGCCAGCAGCTTCCGACTAGCGGGGAGCACAGATACGCAGTATTTT.

This chain joins TRBV29-1 and TRBJ2-7, with unresolved D. V was clipped by 0 bases and J by 6 bases, with 12 bases between them. CDR1 is SQVTM, CDR2 ANQGSEA, per germline. This CDR3 comprises 13 residues. CDR3 nucleotide sequence: TGCAGCGTTGAAGATGACATAAGAAGCGAGCAGTACTTC. It specifies CSVEDDIRSEQYF.

This clone appeared once. The chain recombines TRBV7-9 with TRBJ2-7; the match to TRBD2 covers 7 bases. Germline V gene lookup returns CDR1 SEHNR and CDR2 FQNEAQ (reference sequence). The CDR3 covers 15 residues. Germline trimming cut 4 bases from V and 0 bases from J; bases unmatched to any gene: 6. DNA of the CDR3: TGTGCCAGCAGCTACCCCGGGGACTACTCCTACGAGCAGTACTTC. Its translation is CASSYPGDYSYEQYF.

This sequence joins TRBV2 and TRBJ2-7; D possibly corresponds to TRBD2 (5 bases). The V gene lost 3 bases and the J gene lost 6 bases, with 18 bases spanning the gap. The germline V gene has CDR1 SNHLY and CDR2 FYNNEI. This CDR3 contains 15 residues. DNA of the CDR3: TGTGCCAGCAGTGAGGCGGGCAGAGAATGGGGCGAGCAGTACTTC. This gives the protein CASSEAGREWGEQYF.

This clone was detected only a few times. The V gene is TRBV5-1, the J gene TRBJ2-1; D unresolved. This CDR3 is built from 16 residues. V gave up 4 bases and J gave up 2 bases, with 16 bases separating them. Germline CDR1 and CDR2: SGHRS and YFSETQ. The CDR3 spells CASSERTSVPYNEQFF. The CDR3 nucleotides are TGCGCCAGCAGCGAGCGAACAAGTGTTCCCTACAATGAGCAGTTCTTC.